This T cell receptor (beta chain) was identified during a study of blood T cells in healthy people across ages. In the case of this clonotype: Its antigen is still unknown.

Overall study results and limits: No one knew whether donors had CMV, which possibly confounded expanded clonotype changes.

It was with a sample-barcoded 5' primer and a J-beta primer mix that a second PCR of about 6 to 12 cycles was run. All samples gave at least 2.5 million CDR3-containing paired-end reads. MiXCR, run by TCRdb on the 5' RACE reads, gives a single entry per CDR3 protein. Of 850,000 to 950,000 distinct CDR3 sequences listed, around 28% are singletons. The V end lost 6 bases, the J end lost 8 bases, and 16 bases lay between the germline ends. The CDR3 is 14 residues long. Material: blood. The receptor was derived from an elderly woman in good health. V is TRBV12-3 or TRBV12-4 and J is TRBJ1-4, with D possibly matching TRBD1 (5 bases). Here the CDR3 DNA reads TGTGCCAGCAGCGAAAGGGGTTCGGGGGAAAAACTGTTTTTT. Amino acid sequence: CASSERGSGEKLFF.